This T cell receptor beta chain was profiled in a study of cytomegalovirus exposure and HLA in healthy donors. Across the whole study: Falling in the Caucasian-associated ancestry cluster were roughly 80% of 300 to 500 genotyped donors.

Details on this clone: Its antigen is undetermined.

60 Vbeta and 13 Jbeta primers were used in PCR. Only in-frame clones appear in the TCRdb table, and some are missing; sequencing was by immunoSEQ multiplex PCR. This table has 95,000 to 150,000 clones, roughly 80% appearing once. V was clipped by 4 bases and J by 5 bases; unmatched bases: 5. In germline, CDR1 is SEHNR, CDR2 FQNEAQ (reference sequence). The CDR3 length is 14 residues. Study conclusions and caveats: Later analysis showed most CMV-associated TCR beta chains appearing HLA-restricted. In vitro assays verified that a few CMV-associated chains recognized CMV antigens specifically.

Sequencing was carried out using PBMCs. The V call is TRBV7-9, the J call TRBJ2-7, with 10 positions matching TRBD1. The sequence was collected from a woman in her thirties or forties in good health and CMV-seronegative. Written as DNA, the CDR3 is TGTGCCAGCAGCTCGCCGGACAGGGGGGACGAGCAGTACTTC. Protein sequence: CASSSPDRGDEQYF.